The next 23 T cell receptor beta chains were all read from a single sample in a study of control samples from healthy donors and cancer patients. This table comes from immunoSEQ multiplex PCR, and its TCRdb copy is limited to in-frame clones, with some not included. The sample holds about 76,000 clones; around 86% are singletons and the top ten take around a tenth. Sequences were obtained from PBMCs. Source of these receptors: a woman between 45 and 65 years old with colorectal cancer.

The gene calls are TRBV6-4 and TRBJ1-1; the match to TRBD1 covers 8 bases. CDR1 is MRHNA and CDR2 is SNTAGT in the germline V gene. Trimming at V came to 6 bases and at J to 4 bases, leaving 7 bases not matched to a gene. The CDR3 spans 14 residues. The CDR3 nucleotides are TGTGCCAGCAGCGATACCGACAGGGGCACTGAAGCTTTCTTT. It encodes CASSDTDRGTEAFF.

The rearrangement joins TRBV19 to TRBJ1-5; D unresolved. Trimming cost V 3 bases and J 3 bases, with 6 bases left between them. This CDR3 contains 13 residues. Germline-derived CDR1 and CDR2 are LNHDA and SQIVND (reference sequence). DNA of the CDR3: TGTGCCAGTAGTATCTACCACAATCAGCCCCAGCATTTT. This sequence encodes CASSIYHNQPQHF. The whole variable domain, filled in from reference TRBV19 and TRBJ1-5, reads DGGITQSPKYLFRKEGQNVTLSCEQNLNHDAMYWYRQDPGQGLRLIYYSQIVNDFQKGDIAEGYSVSREKKESFPLTVTSAQKNPTAFYLCASSIYHNQPQHFGDGTRLSIL.

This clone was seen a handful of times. DNA for the CDR3: TGTGCCAGCAGCTTATTAGGACTCGTGAATGAGCAGTTCTTC. Its protein product is CASSLLGLVNEQFF. The V call is TRBV7-6, the J call TRBJ2-1; TRBD2 is a possible D gene (5 bases). The ends were cut back, 2 bases at V and 7 bases at J, with 12 bases in the middle. The CDR3 covers 14 residues. Germline V gives CDR1 SGHVS, CDR2 FNYEAQ.

DNA for the CDR3: TGCAGTGCTAGTAGACAGGGCTCCTACAATGAGCAGTTCTTC. Amino acids: CSASRQGSYNEQFF. The chain combines TRBV20-1 with TRBJ2-1; 7 bases line up with TRBD1. The CDR3 loop spans 14 amino acids. The V gene end was trimmed by 3 bases and the J gene end by 0 bases; junction bases not matched to a gene: 2. Germline CDR1 is DFQATT and CDR2 is SNEGSKA (reference sequence).

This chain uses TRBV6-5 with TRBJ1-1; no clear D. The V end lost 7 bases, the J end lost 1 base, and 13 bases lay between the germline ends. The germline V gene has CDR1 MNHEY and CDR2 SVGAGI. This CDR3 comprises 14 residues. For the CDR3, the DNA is TGTGCCAGCAAGTCGGGAAACGGGAACACTGAAGCTTTCTTT. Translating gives CASKSGNGNTEAFF.

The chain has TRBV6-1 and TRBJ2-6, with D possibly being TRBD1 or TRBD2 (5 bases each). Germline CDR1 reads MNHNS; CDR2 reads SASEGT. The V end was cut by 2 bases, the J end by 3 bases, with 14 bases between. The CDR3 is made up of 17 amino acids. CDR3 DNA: TGTGCCAGCAGTGAAAAGAGGGGAATCTTTGGGGCCAACGTCCTGACTTTC. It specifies CASSEKRGIFGANVLTF.

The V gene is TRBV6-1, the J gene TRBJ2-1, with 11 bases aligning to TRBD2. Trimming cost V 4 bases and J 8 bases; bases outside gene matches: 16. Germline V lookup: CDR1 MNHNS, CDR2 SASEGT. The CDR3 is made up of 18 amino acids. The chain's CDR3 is CASSVSLAGVGGLDEQFF. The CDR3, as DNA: TGTGCCAGCAGTGTTTCACTAGCGGGGGTAGGCGGTTTGGATGAGCAGTTCTTC.

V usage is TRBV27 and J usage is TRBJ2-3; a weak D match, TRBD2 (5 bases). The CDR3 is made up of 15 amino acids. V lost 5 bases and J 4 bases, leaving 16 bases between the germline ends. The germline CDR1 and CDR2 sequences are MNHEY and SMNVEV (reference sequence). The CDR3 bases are TGTGCCAGCAGTCCAAGCGGTCTGGGCCCAGATACGCAGTATTTT. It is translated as CASSPSGLGPDTQYF.

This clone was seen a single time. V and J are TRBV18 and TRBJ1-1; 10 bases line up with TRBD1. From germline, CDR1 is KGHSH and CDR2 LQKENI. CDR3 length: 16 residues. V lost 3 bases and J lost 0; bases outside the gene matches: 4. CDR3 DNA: TGTGCCAGCTCACCGGGACAGGGGCCTTTGAACACTGAAGCTTTCTTT. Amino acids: CASSPGQGPLNTEAFF.

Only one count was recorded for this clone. CDR3 sequence reads: CASSVAPSWTSGEETQYF. The CDR3, as DNA: TGTGCCAGCAGCGTAGCTCCCAGCTGGACTAGCGGGGAAGAGACCCAGTACTTC. The chain couples TRBV9 to TRBJ2-5; 12 positions match TRBD2. The CDR3 totals 18 residues. J was trimmed by 3 bases and V by 0 bases; bases with no gene match: 9. Per germline, CDR1 SGDLS and CDR2 YYNGEE.

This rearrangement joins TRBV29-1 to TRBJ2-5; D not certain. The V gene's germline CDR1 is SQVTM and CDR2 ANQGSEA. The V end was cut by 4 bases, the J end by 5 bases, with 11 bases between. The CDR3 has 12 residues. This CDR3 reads CSVGFSGETQYF. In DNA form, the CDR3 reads TGCAGCGTTGGTTTTAGTGGGGAGACCCAGTACTTC.

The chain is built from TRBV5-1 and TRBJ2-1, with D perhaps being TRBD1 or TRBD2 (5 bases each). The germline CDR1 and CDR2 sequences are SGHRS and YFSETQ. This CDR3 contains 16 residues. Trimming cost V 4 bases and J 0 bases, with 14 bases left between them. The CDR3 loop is CASSPRAGSSYNEQFF. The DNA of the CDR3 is TGCGCCAGCAGCCCACGGGCAGGGAGCTCCTACAATGAGCAGTTCTTC.

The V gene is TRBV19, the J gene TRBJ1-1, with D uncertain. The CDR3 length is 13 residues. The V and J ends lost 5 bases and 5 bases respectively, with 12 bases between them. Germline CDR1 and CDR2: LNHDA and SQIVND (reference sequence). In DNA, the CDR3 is TGTGCCAGTAGTCCACTCCTGGGAACTGAAGCTTTCTTT. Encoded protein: CASSPLLGTEAFF.

The CDR3 DNA reads as TGTGCCAGCAGCCCCAGAGGTAGCGGGGGGGCTATCGGGGAGACCCAGTACTTC. Its translation is CASSPRGSGGAIGETQYF. This chain uses TRBV4-2 with TRBJ2-5, with 11 bases aligning to TRBD2. V lost 4 bases and J lost 5; bases outside the gene matches: 15. CDR1 LGHNA and CDR2 YNFKEQ come from the germline V gene. The CDR3 has 18 amino acids.

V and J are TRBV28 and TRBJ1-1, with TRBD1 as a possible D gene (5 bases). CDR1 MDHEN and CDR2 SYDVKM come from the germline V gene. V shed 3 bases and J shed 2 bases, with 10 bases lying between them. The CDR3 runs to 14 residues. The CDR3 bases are TGTGCCAGCAGTTTCGTTGGACAAAACACTGAAGCTTTCTTT. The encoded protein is CASSFVGQNTEAFF.

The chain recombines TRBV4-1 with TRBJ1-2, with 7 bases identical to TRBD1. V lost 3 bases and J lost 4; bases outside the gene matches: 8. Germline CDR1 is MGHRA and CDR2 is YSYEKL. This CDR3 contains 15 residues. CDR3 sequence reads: CASSQADRDGYGYTF. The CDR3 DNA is TGCGCCAGCAGCCAGGCTGACAGGGATGGCTATGGCTACACCTTC.

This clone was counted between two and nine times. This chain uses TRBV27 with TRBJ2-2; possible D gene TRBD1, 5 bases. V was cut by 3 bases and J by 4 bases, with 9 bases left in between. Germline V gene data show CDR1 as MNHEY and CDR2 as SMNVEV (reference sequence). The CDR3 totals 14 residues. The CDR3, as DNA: TGTGCCAGCAGTTTTGGGGCAAGCACCGGGGAGCTGTTTTTT. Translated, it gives CASSFGASTGELFF.

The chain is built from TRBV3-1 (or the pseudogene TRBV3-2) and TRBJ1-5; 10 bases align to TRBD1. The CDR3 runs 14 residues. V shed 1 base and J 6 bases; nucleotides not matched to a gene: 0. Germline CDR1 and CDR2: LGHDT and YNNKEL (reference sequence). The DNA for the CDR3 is TGTGCCAGCAGCCAAGGGACAGGGGGTCAGCCCCAGCATTTT. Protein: CASSQGTGGQPQHF.

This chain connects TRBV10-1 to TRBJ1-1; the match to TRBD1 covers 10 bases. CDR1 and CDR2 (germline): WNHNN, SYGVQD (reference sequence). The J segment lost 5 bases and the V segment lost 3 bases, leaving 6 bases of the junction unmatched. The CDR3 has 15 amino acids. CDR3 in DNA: TGCGCCAGCAGTGATTCGGGGACAGGGGAAACTGAAGCTTTCTTT. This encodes CASSDSGTGETEAFF.

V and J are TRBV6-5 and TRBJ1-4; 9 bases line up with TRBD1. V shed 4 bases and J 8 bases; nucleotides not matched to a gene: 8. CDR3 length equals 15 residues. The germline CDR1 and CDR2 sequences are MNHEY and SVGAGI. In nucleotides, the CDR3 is TGTGCCAGCAGTTCTAAGACAGGGACAGGGGAAAAACTGTTTTTT. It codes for CASSSKTGTGEKLFF.

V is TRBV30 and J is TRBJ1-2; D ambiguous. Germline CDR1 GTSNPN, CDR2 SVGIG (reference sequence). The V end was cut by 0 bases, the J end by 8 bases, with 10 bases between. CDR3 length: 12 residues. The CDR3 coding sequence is TGTGCCTGGAGTGTGGCCCCGCGGGGCTACACCTTC. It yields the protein CAWSVAPRGYTF.

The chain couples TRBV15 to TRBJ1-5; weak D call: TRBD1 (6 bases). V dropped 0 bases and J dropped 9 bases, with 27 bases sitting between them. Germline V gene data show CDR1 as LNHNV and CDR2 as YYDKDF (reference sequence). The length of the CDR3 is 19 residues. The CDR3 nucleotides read TGTGCCACCAGCAGAGATCGGGTAATGACAGGTCCTCCGAGGGGGCCCCAGCATTTT. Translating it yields CATSRDRVMTGPPRGPQHF.

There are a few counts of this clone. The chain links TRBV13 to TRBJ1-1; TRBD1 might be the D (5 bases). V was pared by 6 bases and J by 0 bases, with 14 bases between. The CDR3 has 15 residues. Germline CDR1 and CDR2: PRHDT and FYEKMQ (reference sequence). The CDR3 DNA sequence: TGTGCCAGCAGTAGCTTAAGGGGACTGAACACTGAAGCTTTCTTT. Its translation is CASSSLRGLNTEAFF.